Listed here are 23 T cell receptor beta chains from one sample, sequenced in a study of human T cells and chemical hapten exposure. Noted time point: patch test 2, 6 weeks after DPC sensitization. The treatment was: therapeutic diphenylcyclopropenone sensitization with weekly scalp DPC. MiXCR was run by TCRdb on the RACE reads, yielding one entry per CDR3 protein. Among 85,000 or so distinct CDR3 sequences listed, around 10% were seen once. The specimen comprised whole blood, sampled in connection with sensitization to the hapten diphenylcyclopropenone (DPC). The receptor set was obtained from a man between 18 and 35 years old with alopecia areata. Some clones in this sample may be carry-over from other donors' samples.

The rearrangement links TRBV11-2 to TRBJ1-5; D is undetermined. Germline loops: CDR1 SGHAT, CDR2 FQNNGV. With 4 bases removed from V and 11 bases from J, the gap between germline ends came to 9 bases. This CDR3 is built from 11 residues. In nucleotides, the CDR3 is TGTGCCAGCAGCTCCGGGGTGGCCCAGCATTTT. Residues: CASSSGVAQHF.

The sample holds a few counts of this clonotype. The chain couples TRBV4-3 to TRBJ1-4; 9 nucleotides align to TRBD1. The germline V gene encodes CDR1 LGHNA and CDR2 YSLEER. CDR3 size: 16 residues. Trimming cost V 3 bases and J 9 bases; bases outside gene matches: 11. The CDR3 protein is CASSQDPGTGIKKLFF. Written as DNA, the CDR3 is TGCGCCAGCAGCCAGGACCCCGGGACAGGGATTAAAAAACTGTTTTTT.

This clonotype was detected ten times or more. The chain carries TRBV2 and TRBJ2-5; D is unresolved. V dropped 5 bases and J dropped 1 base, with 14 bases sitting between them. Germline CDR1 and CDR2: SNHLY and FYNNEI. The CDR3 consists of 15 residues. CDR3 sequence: CASSNLGQPQETQYF. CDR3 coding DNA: TGTGCCAGCAGTAACCTTGGGCAGCCCCAAGAGACCCAGTACTTC.

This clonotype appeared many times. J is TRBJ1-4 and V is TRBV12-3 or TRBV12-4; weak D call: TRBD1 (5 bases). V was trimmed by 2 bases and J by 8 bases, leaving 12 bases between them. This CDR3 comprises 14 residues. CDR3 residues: CASSLSGGREKLFF. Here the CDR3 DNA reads TGTGCCAGCAGTTTATCTGGGGGTAGGGAAAAACTGTTTTTT.

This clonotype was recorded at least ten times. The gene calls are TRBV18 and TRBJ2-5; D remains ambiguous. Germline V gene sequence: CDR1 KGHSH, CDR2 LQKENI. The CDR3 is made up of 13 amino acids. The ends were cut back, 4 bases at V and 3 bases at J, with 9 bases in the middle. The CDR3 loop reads CASSLTEEETQYF. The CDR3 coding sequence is TGTGCCAGCTCACTCACAGAGGAAGAGACCCAGTACTTC.

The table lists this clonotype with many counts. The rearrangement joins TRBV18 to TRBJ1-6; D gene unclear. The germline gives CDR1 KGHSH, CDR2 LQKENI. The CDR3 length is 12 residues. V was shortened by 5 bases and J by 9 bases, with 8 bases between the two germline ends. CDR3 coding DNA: TGTGCCAGCTCATTCGGTCTTTCACCCCTCCACTTT. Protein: CASSFGLSPLHF.

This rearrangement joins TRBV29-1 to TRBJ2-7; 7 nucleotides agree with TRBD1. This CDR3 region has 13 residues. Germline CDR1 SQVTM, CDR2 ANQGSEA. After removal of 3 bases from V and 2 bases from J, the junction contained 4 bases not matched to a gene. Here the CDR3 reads CSVDPRGTYEQYF. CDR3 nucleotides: TGCAGCGTTGACCCCAGGGGGACCTACGAGCAGTACTTC.

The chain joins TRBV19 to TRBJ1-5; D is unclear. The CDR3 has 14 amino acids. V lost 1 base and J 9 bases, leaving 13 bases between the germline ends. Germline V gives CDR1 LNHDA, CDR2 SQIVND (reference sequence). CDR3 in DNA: TGTGCCAGTAGTATAGGTGGGTATATCCTGCCCCAGCATTTT. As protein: CASSIGGYILPQHF.

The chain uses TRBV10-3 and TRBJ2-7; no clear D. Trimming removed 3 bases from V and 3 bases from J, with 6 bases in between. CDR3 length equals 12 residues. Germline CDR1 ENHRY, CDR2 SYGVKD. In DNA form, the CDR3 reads TGTGCCATCAGTGATCGGAACTACGAGCAGTACGTC. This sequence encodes CAISDRNYEQYV.

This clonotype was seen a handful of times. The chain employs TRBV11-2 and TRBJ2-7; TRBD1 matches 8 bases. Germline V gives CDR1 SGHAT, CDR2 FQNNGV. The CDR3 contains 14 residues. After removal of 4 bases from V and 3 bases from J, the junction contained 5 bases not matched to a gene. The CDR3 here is CASSSGGTGYEQYF. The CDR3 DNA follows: TGTGCCAGCAGCTCCGGCGGGACAGGCTACGAGCAGTACTTC. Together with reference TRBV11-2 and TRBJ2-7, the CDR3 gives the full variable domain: EAGVAQSPRYKIIEKRQSVAFWCNPISGHATLYWYQQILGQGPKLLIQFQNNGVVDDSQLPKDRFSAERLKGVDSTLKIQPAKLEDSAVYLCASSSGGTGYEQYFGPGTRLTVT.

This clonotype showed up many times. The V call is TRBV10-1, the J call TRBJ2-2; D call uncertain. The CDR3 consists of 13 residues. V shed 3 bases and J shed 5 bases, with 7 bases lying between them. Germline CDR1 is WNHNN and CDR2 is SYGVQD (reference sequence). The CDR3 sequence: CASSESGTGELFF. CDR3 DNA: TGCGCCAGCAGTGAATCCGGGACCGGGGAGCTGTTTTTT.

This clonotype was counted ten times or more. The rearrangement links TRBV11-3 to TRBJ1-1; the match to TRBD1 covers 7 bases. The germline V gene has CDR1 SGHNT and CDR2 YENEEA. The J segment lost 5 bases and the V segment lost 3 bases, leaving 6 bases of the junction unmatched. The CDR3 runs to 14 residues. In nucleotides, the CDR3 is TGTGCCAGCAGCTTGACAGGGACGAGTACTGAAGCTTTCTTT. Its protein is CASSLTGTSTEAFF.

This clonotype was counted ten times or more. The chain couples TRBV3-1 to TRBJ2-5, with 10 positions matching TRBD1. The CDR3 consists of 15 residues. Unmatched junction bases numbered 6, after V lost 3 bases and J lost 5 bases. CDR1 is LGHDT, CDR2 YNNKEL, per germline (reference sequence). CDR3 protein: CASSQRQGAKETQYF. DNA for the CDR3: TGTGCCAGCAGCCAGAGACAGGGGGCAAAGGAGACCCAGTACTTC.

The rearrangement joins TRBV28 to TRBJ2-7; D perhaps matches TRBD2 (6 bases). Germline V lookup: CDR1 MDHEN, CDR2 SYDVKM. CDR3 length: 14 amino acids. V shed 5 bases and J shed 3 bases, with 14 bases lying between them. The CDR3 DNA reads TGTGCCAGCAGTGAGGCCCGGCGGGGCTACGAGCAGTACTTC. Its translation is CASSEARRGYEQYF.

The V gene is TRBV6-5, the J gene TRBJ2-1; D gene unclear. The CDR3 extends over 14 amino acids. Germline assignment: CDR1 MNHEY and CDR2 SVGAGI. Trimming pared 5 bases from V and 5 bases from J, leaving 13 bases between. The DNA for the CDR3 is TGTGCCAGCAGTCCCCCCGCGCGCGACAATGAGCAGTTCTTC. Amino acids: CASSPPARDNEQFF.

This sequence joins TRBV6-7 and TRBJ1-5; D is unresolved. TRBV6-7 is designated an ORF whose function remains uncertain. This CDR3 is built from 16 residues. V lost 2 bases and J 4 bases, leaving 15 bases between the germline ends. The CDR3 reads CASSYENRDRNQPQHF. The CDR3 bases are TGTGCCAGCAGTTACGAAAACCGGGATAGAAATCAGCCCCAGCATTTT.

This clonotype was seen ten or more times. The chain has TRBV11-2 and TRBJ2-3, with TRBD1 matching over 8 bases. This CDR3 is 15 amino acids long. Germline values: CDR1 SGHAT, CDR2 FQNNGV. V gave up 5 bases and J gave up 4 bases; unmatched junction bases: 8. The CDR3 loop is CASSTDRAAADTQYF. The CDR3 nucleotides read TGTGCCAGCAGCACGGACAGGGCGGCTGCAGATACGCAGTATTTT.

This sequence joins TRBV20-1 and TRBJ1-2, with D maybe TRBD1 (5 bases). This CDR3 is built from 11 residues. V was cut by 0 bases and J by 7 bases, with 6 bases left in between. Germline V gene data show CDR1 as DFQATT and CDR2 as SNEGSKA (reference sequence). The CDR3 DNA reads TGCAGTGCTAGAGAGGGGCTTGGCTACACCTTC. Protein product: CSAREGLGYTF.

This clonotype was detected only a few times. The CDR3 is CAISESGGQGKNTEAFF. The CDR3 DNA follows: TGTGCCATCAGTGAGTCGGGGGGACAGGGAAAGAACACTGAAGCTTTCTTT. The chain links TRBV10-3 to TRBJ1-1; 9 nucleotides align to TRBD1. Germline CDR1 reads ENHRY; CDR2 reads SYGVKD. After removal of 0 bases from V and 1 base from J, the junction contained 6 bases not matched to a gene. The CDR3 runs to 17 residues.

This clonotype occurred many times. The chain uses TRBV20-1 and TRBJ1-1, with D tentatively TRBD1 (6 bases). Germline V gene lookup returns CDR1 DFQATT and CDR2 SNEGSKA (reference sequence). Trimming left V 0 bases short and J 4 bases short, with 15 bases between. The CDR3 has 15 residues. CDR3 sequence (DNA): TGCAGTGCTAGAGATTATGGAGGGGGGGGCACTGAAGCTTTCTTT. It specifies CSARDYGGGGTEAFF.

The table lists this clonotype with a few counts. CDR3: CASSPQGQNTEAFF. CDR3 nucleotide sequence: TGTGCCAGCAGCCCACAGGGTCAGAACACTGAAGCTTTCTTT. The chain has TRBV7-3 and TRBJ1-1, with TRBD1 as a possible D gene (6 bases). With 5 bases removed from V and 1 base from J, the gap between germline ends came to 11 bases. The CDR3 totals 14 residues. Germline V CDR1 and CDR2: SGHTA, FQGTGA.

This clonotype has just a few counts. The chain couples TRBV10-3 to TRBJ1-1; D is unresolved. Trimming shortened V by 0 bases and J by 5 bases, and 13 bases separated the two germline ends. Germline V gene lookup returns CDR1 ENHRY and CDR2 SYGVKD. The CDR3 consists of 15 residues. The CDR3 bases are TGTGCCATCAGTGAGTCTACGGTCTTTGCGACTGAAGCTTTCTTT. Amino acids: CAISESTVFATEAFF.

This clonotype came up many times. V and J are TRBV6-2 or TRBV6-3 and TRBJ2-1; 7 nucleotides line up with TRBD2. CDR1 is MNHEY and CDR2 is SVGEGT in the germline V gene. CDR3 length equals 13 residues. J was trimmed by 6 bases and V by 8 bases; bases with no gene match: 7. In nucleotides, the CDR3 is TGTGCCAGCGGGAGGACTAGACTCAATGAGCAGTTCTTC. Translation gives CASGRTRLNEQFF.